This is a list of T cell receptor beta chains from one sample in a study of PD-1 blockade in classical Hodgkin lymphoma. The data were produced by immunoSEQ multiplex PCR, yet TCRdb's version contains in-frame clones alone and is incomplete. Here the sample spans about 27,000 clones, about 90% being singletons. This sample comprised CD8+ T cells from blood, obtained at baseline. The source of these receptors is a human donor with classical Hodgkin lymphoma. CDR3s include the opening cysteine and the closing phenylalanine or tryptophan. The order of the fields is D gene, J gene, V gene, CDR3 protein. A D gene is named only where the DNA matches it firmly.

>.|TRBJ2-3|TRBV5-8
CASDPGGEFTDTQYF
>.|TRBJ2-1|TRBV29-1
CSVEGVEGSSYNEQFF
>.|TRBJ2-1|TRBV7-7
CASSLDGDNEQFF
>TRBD1|TRBJ2-3|TRBV27
CASSFRDRADTQYF
>.|TRBJ2-1|TRBV27
CASSQGSSYNEQFF
>.|TRBJ2-1|TRBV5-1
CASSLARRWNEQFF
>.|TRBJ1-1|TRBV20-1
CSATQRAFF
>.|TRBJ2-2|TRBV7-2
CASSSQGIVGELFF
>.|TRBJ1-2|TRBV19
CASTPFVGDNYGYTF
>.|TRBJ1-5|TRBV6-5
CASSSPGSPQHF
>.|TRBJ2-1|TRBV5-4
CASSSERNYNEQFF
>.|TRBJ2-7|TRBV19
CASSHNTLSRGPYEQYF
>.|TRBJ2-5|TRBV7-9
CASSFGLQETQYF
>.|TRBJ1-1|TRBV9
CASSVGGREAFF
>.|TRBJ2-1|TRBV27
CASSPSSGDEYNEQFF
>.|TRBJ1-4|TRBV7-9
CASRGGAPHTEKLFF
>.|TRBJ1-1|TRBV27
CASSWTAMNTEAFF
>.|TRBJ2-7|TRBV6-6
CASSYGPSYEQYF
>TRBD1|TRBJ2-3|TRBV5-1
CASSTVGQGAADTQYF
>TRBD1|TRBJ2-7|TRBV7-6
CASSLDRDRIYEQYF
>.|TRBJ1-4|TRBV6-1
CASSEAWSPNEKLFF
>TRBD2|TRBJ2-1|TRBV28
CASSARLAGLYNEQFF
>.|TRBJ2-7|TRBV27
CASSPTGSPSSYEQYF
>TRBD1|TRBJ2-5|TRBV7-6
CASSLAVDRWKETQYF
>TRBD2|TRBJ2-1|TRBV15
CATSRDRGLVNEQFF
>.|TRBJ2-1|TRBV27
CASRSAGTSYNEQFF
>.|TRBJ2-6|TRBV7-9
CASSPPLVTGANVLTF
>TRBD2|TRBJ2-7|TRBV28
CASSGLAGTYEQYF
>.|TRBJ2-1|TRBV5-6
CASSLGRGVYNEQFF
>.|TRBJ2-7|TRBV18
CASSPPYGDHSYEQYF
>.|TRBJ1-5|TRBV12-2
CASRFPSDRVRWPQHF
>.|TRBJ1-5|TRBV7-9
CASSEEGGGFDNRQPQHF
>.|TRBJ1-2|TRBV19
CASSWATTLSHGYTF
>.|TRBJ1-2|TRBV27
CASSFAGAYGYTF
>.|TRBJ2-7|TRBV7-9
CASSSTYEQYF
>.|TRBJ1-1|TRBV7-8
CASSSDRGITEAFF
>.|TRBJ2-7|TRBV6-5
CASSYDGGAYEQYF
>.|TRBJ2-6|TRBV27
CASSSPGSGANVLTF